Sequencing of this T cell receptor (beta chain) was carried out in a study of T cells in Graves' hyperthyroidism and ophthalmopathy. The study's findings and limits: It was a median around 6 months before onset that the model predicted ophthalmopathy.

Absent ophthalmopathy progression within 18 months defined stable Graves' hyperthyroidism. On the basis of clinical symptoms, serum thyroxine and TRAb, thyroid ultrasound and orbital computed tomography, diagnoses were made. This clonotype appeared a few times. Its target is not known. RNA transcripts were the template for amplifying TCR beta CDR3 regions. Primed by the HTBI set, a first-round RT-PCR was run on the TCR CDR3. TCRdb processed the multiplex PCR reads anew with MiXCR; each CDR3 protein has one entry. The sample has hundreds of thousands of distinct CDR3 sequences; roughly 46% are singletons. V lost 9 bases, J lost 7 bases, and 18 bases stayed unmatched. CDR1 LNHDA and CDR2 SQIVND come from the germline V gene (reference sequence). The CDR3 is 16 residues long.

This clonotype was obtained from a woman aged 18-29 years with Graves' hyperthyroidism. What was sequenced was peripheral blood or thyroid tissue (not recorded which). The rearrangement links TRBV19 to TRBJ1-5; 7 bases align to TRBD1. Written as DNA, the CDR3 is TGTGCCAGCCGACCACGGATAACAGGGGCGAGGCAGCCCCAGCATTTT. Amino acids: CASRPRITGARQPQHF.